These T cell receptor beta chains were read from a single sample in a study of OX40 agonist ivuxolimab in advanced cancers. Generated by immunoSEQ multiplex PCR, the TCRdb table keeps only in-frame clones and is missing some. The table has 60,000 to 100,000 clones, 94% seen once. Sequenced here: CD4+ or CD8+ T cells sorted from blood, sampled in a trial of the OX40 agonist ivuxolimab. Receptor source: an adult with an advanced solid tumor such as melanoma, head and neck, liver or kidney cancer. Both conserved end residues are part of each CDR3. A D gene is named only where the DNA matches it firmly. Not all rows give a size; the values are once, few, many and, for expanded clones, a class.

CDR3aa: CASSWTASFNYGYTF
CDR3nt: TGTGCCAGCAGTTGGACTGCCTCATTTAACTATGGCTACACCTTC
abundance: -
d_gene: -
j_gene: TRBJ1-2
v_gene: TRBV28

CDR3aa: CASSKEEAGGNTEAFF
CDR3nt: TGTGCCAGCAGCAAAGAGGAGGCAGGGGGGAACACTGAAGCTTTCTTT
abundance: -
d_gene: -
j_gene: TRBJ1-1
v_gene: TRBV21-1

CDR3aa: CSAQTSDRYEQYF
CDR3nt: TGCAGCGCTCAGACTAGCGACCGCTACGAGCAGTACTTC
abundance: once
d_gene: TRBD2
j_gene: TRBJ2-7
v_gene: TRBV29-1

CDR3aa: CASSQDRQGELFF
CDR3nt: TGCGCCAGCAGCCAAGATAGACAGGGCGAATTGTTTTTT
abundance: -
d_gene: TRBD1
j_gene: TRBJ1-4
v_gene: TRBV5-5

CDR3aa: CASSAHRGPGNTIYF
CDR3nt: TGTGCCAGCAGCGCTCACAGGGGGCCTGGAAACACCATATATTTT
abundance: once
d_gene: TRBD1
j_gene: TRBJ1-3
v_gene: TRBV9

CDR3aa: CASSHRDRAYEQYF
CDR3nt: TGCGCCAGCAGCCACCGGGACAGGGCCTACGAGCAGTACTTC
abundance: -
d_gene: TRBD1
j_gene: TRBJ2-7
v_gene: TRBV4-1

CDR3aa: CASSFGLAGGLSSYNEQFF
CDR3nt: TGTGCCAGCAGCTTCGGACTAGCGGGGGGCCTAAGCTCCTACAATGAGCAGTTCTTC
abundance: -
d_gene: TRBD2
j_gene: TRBJ2-1
v_gene: TRBV7-6

CDR3aa: CASSLAGNTEAFF
CDR3nt: TGTGCCAGCAGCTTAGCCGGGAACACTGAAGCTTTCTTT
abundance: -
d_gene: -
j_gene: TRBJ1-1
v_gene: TRBV7-7

CDR3aa: CASKSQGSYEQYF
CDR3nt: TGTGCCAGTAAGAGCCAGGGCTCCTACGAGCAGTACTTC
abundance: -
d_gene: -
j_gene: TRBJ2-7
v_gene: TRBV19

CDR3aa: CASSLGGNTEAFF
CDR3nt: TGTGCCAGCAGCTTGGGGGGGAACACTGAAGCTTTCTTT
abundance: -
d_gene: -
j_gene: TRBJ1-1
v_gene: TRBV5-5

CDR3aa: CATSPGDRGRDEQYF
CDR3nt: TGTGCCACCAGCCCGGGGGACAGGGGGCGGGACGAGCAGTACTTC
abundance: -
d_gene: TRBD1
j_gene: TRBJ2-7
v_gene: TRBV15

CDR3aa: CAITESGIAEAFF
CDR3nt: TGTGCCATCACCGAGTCAGGAATCGCTGAAGCTTTCTTT
abundance: -
d_gene: -
j_gene: TRBJ1-1
v_gene: TRBV10-3

CDR3aa: CASSWPATVPQGAMGSYNEQFF
CDR3nt: TGTGCCAGCAGCTGGCCGGCCACCGTTCCACAGGGGGCGATGGGCTCCTACAATGAGCAGTTCTTC
abundance: -
d_gene: TRBD1
j_gene: TRBJ2-1
v_gene: TRBV2

CDR3aa: CASSPPGPTGSSPLHF
CDR3nt: TGTGCCAGCAGCCCACCGGGCCCCACAGGATCGTCACCCCTCCACTTT
abundance: -
d_gene: -
j_gene: TRBJ1-6
v_gene: TRBV7-9

CDR3aa: CASSVEYLSEQYF
CDR3nt: TGTGCCAGCAGCGTAGAATACCTCTCCGAGCAGTACTTC
abundance: -
d_gene: -
j_gene: TRBJ2-7
v_gene: TRBV9

CDR3aa: CASSLVQSTDTQYF
CDR3nt: TGTGCCAGCAGCTTGGTCCAGTCCACAGATACGCAGTATTTT
abundance: -
d_gene: -
j_gene: TRBJ2-3
v_gene: TRBV5-4

CDR3aa: CAISERIGQGVGQWETQYF
CDR3nt: TGTGCCATCAGTGAGAGAATTGGACAGGGGGTAGGTCAGTGGGAGACCCAGTACTTC
abundance: -
d_gene: TRBD1
j_gene: TRBJ2-5
v_gene: TRBV10-3

CDR3aa: CASSFFPRGHLTPLYEQYF
CDR3nt: TGTGCCAGCAGCTTTTTTCCTCGCGGCCACCTAACGCCCCTTTACGAGCAGTACTTC
abundance: -
d_gene: -
j_gene: TRBJ2-7
v_gene: TRBV7-2

CDR3aa: CASSQAPSVGWSSYEQYF
CDR3nt: TGCGCCAGCAGCCAAGCACCTAGCGTGGGTTGGAGCTCCTACGAGCAGTACTTC
abundance: -
d_gene: -
j_gene: TRBJ2-7
v_gene: TRBV4-1

CDR3aa: CASSQDSLGRGNEQFF
CDR3nt: TGCGCCAGCAGCCAAGATAGCTTGGGGCGGGGGAATGAGCAGTTCTTC
abundance: -
d_gene: TRBD2
j_gene: TRBJ2-1
v_gene: TRBV4-3

CDR3aa: CASSPDSHNEQFF
CDR3nt: TGTGCCAGCAGCCCTGACAGCCACAATGAGCAGTTCTTC
abundance: -
d_gene: -
j_gene: TRBJ2-1
v_gene: TRBV7-9

CDR3aa: CASSQIPNQPQHF
CDR3nt: TGCGCCAGCAGCCAAATCCCTAATCAGCCCCAGCATTTT
abundance: few
d_gene: -
j_gene: TRBJ1-5
v_gene: TRBV4-1

CDR3aa: CASRQGYDNEQFF
CDR3nt: TGTGCCAGCCGTCAAGGGTACGACAATGAGCAGTTCTTC
abundance: once
d_gene: -
j_gene: TRBJ2-1
v_gene: TRBV4-2

CDR3aa: CASSVRTEGANVLTF
CDR3nt: TGTGCCAGCAGCGTGCGTACAGAGGGGGCCAACGTCCTGACTTTC
abundance: -
d_gene: -
j_gene: TRBJ2-6
v_gene: TRBV9

CDR3aa: CASSPPGLGEKLFF
CDR3nt: TGTGCCAGCTCACCACCGGGGCTGGGTGAAAAACTGTTTTTT
abundance: few
d_gene: -
j_gene: TRBJ1-4
v_gene: TRBV18

CDR3aa: CASSIAQGVNQPQHF
CDR3nt: TGTGCCAGTAGTATTGCACAGGGAGTCAATCAGCCCCAGCATTTT
abundance: -
d_gene: -
j_gene: TRBJ1-5
v_gene: TRBV19

CDR3aa: CASSFSPGNEQYF
CDR3nt: TGTGCCAGCAGTTTTTCCCCGGGCAACGAGCAGTACTTC
abundance: -
d_gene: -
j_gene: TRBJ2-7
v_gene: TRBV28

CDR3aa: CASSLAGNQNYGYTF
CDR3nt: TGTGCCAGCAGCTTGGCCGGGAACCAGAACTATGGCTACACCTTC
abundance: -
d_gene: -
j_gene: TRBJ1-2
v_gene: TRBV5-5

CDR3aa: CAISELPQWTSGATNTGELFF
CDR3nt: TGTGCCATCAGTGAGTTACCTCAATGGACTAGCGGGGCGACGAACACCGGGGAGCTGTTTTTT
abundance: -
d_gene: TRBD2
j_gene: TRBJ2-2
v_gene: TRBV10-3

CDR3aa: CASSQGLGGAGETQYF
CDR3nt: TGCGCCAGCAGCCAAGGGCTAGGGGGGGCCGGCGAGACCCAGTACTTC
abundance: -
d_gene: -
j_gene: TRBJ2-5
v_gene: TRBV4-3

CDR3aa: CASSLVTSGRALASTDTQYF
CDR3nt: TGTGCCAGCAGCTTAGTGACTAGCGGGAGGGCTCTCGCCAGCACAGATACGCAGTATTTT
abundance: -
d_gene: TRBD2
j_gene: TRBJ2-3
v_gene: TRBV7-3

CDR3aa: CASSLQGIHQETQYF
CDR3nt: TGTGCCAGCAGCCTACAGGGCATACACCAAGAGACCCAGTACTTC
abundance: -
d_gene: -
j_gene: TRBJ2-5
v_gene: TRBV6-5

CDR3aa: CASSERMGEQYF
CDR3nt: TGTGCCAGCAGTGAACGAATGGGGGAGCAGTACTTC
abundance: -
d_gene: -
j_gene: TRBJ2-7
v_gene: TRBV6-1

CDR3aa: CASRDSLNTEAFF
CDR3nt: TGTGCCAGCAGGGACAGTTTGAACACTGAAGCTTTCTTT
abundance: -
d_gene: -
j_gene: TRBJ1-1
v_gene: TRBV6-4

CDR3aa: CASSIVTLDTQYF
CDR3nt: TGTGCCAGTAGTATTGTGACTCTAGATACGCAGTATTTT
abundance: -
d_gene: -
j_gene: TRBJ2-3
v_gene: TRBV19

CDR3aa: CASSYSNGPDTQYF
CDR3nt: TGTGCCAGCAGTTACTCGAACGGCCCAGATACGCAGTATTTT
abundance: -
d_gene: -
j_gene: TRBJ2-3
v_gene: TRBV6-5

CDR3aa: CASSATPTYEQYF
CDR3nt: TGCGCCAGCAGTGCAACTCCTACCTACGAGCAGTACTTC
abundance: -
d_gene: -
j_gene: TRBJ2-7
v_gene: TRBV10-1

CDR3aa: CASSHRGLAGHGNEQFF
CDR3nt: TGTGCCAGCAGCCATAGGGGACTAGCGGGACATGGGAATGAGCAGTTCTTC
abundance: -
d_gene: TRBD2
j_gene: TRBJ2-1
v_gene: TRBV28

CDR3aa: CASSLAAGAKYEQYF
CDR3nt: TGTGCCAGCAGCTTAGCGGCAGGGGCGAAGTACGAGCAGTACTTC
abundance: -
d_gene: -
j_gene: TRBJ2-7
v_gene: TRBV7-9

CDR3aa: CASSGEVAGMTGELFF
CDR3nt: TGCGCCAGCAGCGGTGAAGTAGCGGGAATGACCGGGGAGCTGTTTTTT
abundance: once
d_gene: TRBD2
j_gene: TRBJ2-2
v_gene: TRBV4-3

CDR3aa: CASSIRDRLLYNEQFF
CDR3nt: TGTGCCAGCAGCATCCGGGACAGGTTATTATACAATGAGCAGTTCTTC
abundance: -
d_gene: TRBD1
j_gene: TRBJ2-1
v_gene: TRBV7-2

CDR3aa: CASSAPLLAGEEQFF
CDR3nt: TGTGCCAGCAGCGCTCCCCTACTAGCGGGAGAAGAGCAGTTCTTC
abundance: -
d_gene: TRBD2
j_gene: TRBJ2-1
v_gene: TRBV27